This entry is about one T cell receptor (beta chain). Its antigen remains unidentified. This sample is drawn from a study of naive and memory T cell subsets. An equimolar mix of two oligonucleotides served as the beta constant-region primer for TRBC1 and TRBC2. The ligated cDNA underwent four PCR rounds using SP2 and nested alpha and beta constant-region primers. Ligation attached a single-stranded oligonucleotide with a 12-nucleotide UMI and the SP2 primer to the cDNA 3' end. Using its own MiXCR run on the UMI-ligation and nested PCR reads, TCRdb lists one record per CDR3 protein. The profile covers roughly 150,000 distinct CDR3 sequences, with 15% to 25% appearing a single time and 0.55% to 0.75% taken by the ten largest. Four subsets defined by CD45RA and CD27 were sorted after CD3, CD4, CD8 and live/dead staining. Study results and limitations: Possibly reflecting memory cells re-expressing CD45RA, a few larger clonotypes occurred in naive repertoires, especially CD8. Over 95% of naive TCR sequences appeared only once, unlike memory subsets. There was no ground truth to check naive and memory subset results.

The origin of this receptor is a human donor in good health. The specimen was naive CD8+ T cells from blood.

CDR3 in DNA: TGCGCCAGCAGCCGCACTTTAGGGAGCCCTAGGAACACTGAAGCTTTCTTT. Its translation: CASSRTLGSPRNTEAFF. This chain uses TRBV4-1 with TRBJ1-1; no clear D gene. This CDR3 has 17 amino acids. Trimming stripped 4 bases from V and 1 base from J, with 19 bases between. Germline CDR1 MGHRA, CDR2 YSYEKL.